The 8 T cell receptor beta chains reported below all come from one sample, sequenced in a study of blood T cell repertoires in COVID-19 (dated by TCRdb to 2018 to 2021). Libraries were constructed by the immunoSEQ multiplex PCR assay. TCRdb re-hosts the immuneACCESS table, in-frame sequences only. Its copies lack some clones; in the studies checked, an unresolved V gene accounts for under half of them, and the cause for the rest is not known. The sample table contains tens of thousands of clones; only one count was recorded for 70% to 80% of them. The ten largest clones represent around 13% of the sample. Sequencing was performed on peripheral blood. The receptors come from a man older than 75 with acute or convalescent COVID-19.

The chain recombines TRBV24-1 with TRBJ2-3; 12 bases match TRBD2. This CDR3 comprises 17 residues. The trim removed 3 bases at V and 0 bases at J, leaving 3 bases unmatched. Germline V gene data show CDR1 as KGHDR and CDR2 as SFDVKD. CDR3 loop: CATSDPGTSGSTDTQYF. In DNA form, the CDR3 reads TGTGCCACCAGTGATCCCGGGACTAGCGGGAGCACAGATACGCAGTATTTT.

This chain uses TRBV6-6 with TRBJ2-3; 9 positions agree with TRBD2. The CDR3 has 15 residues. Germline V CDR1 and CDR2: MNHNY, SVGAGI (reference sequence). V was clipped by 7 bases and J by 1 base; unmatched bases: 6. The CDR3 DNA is TGTGCCAGCACTCGGCGGGGGGGCGGCACAGATACGCAGTATTTT. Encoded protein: CASTRRGGGTDTQYF.

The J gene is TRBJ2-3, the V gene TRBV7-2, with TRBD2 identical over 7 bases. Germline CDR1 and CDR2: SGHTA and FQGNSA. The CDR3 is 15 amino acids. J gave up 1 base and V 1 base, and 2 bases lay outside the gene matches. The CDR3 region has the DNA TGTGCCAGCAGCTTAGTTGCGGGGGGCACAGATACGCAGTATTTT. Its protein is CASSLVAGGTDTQYF.

In nucleotides, the CDR3 is TGTGCCAGCTCACCGGGACTGAACAATGAGCAGTTCTTC. It translates to CASSPGLNNEQFF. The chain links TRBV18 to TRBJ2-1, with D perhaps TRBD2 (6 bases). The CDR3 totals 13 residues. Germline V gene sequence: CDR1 KGHSH, CDR2 LQKENI. Trimming took 3 bases from V and 5 from J, leaving 8 bases between them.

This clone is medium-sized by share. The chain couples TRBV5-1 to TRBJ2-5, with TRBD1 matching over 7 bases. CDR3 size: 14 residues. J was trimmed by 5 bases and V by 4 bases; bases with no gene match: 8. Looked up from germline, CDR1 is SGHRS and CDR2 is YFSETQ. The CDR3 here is CASSQSTGRETQYF. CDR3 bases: TGCGCCAGCAGCCAGTCGACAGGGCGGGAGACCCAGTACTTC.

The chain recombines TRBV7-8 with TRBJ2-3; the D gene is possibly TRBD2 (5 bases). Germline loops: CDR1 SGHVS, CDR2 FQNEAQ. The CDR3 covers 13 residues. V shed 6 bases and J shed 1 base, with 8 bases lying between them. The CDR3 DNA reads TGTGCCAGCAGAGAAGCGGGCACAGATACGCAGTATTTT. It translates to CASREAGTDTQYF.

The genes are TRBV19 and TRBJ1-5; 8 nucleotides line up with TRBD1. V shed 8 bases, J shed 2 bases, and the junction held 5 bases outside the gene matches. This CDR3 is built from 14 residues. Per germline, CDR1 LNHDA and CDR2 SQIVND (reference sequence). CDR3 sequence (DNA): TGTGCCAGTTCAGGGGGCTGGGGCAATCAGCCCCAGCATTTT. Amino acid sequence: CASSGGWGNQPQHF.

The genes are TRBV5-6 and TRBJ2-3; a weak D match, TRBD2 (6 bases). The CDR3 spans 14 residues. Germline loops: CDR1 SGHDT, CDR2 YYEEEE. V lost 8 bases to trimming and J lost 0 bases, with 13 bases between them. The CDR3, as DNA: TGTGCCAGTTCCCCGGGGACTAGCACAGATACGCAGTATTTT. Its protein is CASSPGTSTDTQYF.